This TCR beta chain was retrieved from a study of T cell responses to AZD1222 COVID-19 vaccine. Study context: The study pooled second doses at about 4 or about 12 weeks.

The protocol was immunoSEQ multiplex PCR, while the TCRdb copy is restricted to in-frame clones and leaves out a portion. The profile shows more than 150,000 clones, about nine tenths of them singletons. Per germline, CDR1 KGHDR and CDR2 SFDVKD. Germline trimming cut 3 bases from V and 4 bases from J; bases unmatched to any gene: 17. The length of the CDR3 is 19 residues. This clonotype was obtained from an adult in good health. V is TRBV24-1 and J is TRBJ1-2; 9 bases fit TRBD1. This specimen consisted of peripheral blood, obtained on day 0 of AZD1222 vaccination. Here the CDR3 reads CATSDPASPPGQGFYGYTF. The CDR3 region has the DNA TGTGCCACCAGTGATCCCGCTTCCCCCCCGGGACAGGGTTTCTATGGCTACACCTTC.